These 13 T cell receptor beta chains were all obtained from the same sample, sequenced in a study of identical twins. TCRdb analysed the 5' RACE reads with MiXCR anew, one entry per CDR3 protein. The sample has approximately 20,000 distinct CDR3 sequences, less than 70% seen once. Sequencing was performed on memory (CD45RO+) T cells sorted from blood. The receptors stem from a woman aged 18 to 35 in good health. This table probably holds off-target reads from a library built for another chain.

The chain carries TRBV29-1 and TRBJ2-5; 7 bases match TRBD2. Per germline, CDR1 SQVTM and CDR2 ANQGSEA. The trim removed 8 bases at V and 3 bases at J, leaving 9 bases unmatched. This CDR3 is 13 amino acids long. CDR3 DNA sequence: TGCAGCCTGGGACTAACGGGGGAAGAGACCCAGTACTTC. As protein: CSLGLTGEETQYF.

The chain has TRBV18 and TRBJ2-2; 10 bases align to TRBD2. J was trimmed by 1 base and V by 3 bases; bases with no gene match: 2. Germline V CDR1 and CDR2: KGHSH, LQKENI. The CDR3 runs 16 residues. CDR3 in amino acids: CASSPSSGRNTGELFF. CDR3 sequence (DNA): TGTGCCAGCTCACCGTCTAGCGGGAGGAACACCGGGGAGCTGTTTTTT.

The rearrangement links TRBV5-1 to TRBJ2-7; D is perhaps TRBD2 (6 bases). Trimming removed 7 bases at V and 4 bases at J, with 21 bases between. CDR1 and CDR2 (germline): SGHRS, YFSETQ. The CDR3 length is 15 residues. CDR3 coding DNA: TGCGCCAGCGCCCCGGGAGACTCCCACAGGTACGAGCAGTACTTC. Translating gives CASAPGDSHRYEQYF.

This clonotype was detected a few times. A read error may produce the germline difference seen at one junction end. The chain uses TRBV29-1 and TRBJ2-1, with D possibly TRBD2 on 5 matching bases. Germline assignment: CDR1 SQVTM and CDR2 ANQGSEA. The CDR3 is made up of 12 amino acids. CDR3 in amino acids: CSVLEAMEGLPF. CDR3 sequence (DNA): TGCAGCGTTTTAGAGGCGATGGAAGGACTCCCCTTC.

The CDR3 loop is CASSFLAEQYF. In nucleotides, the CDR3 is TGTGCCAGCAGTTTTCTAGCCGAGCAGTACTTC. The chain couples TRBV12-3 or TRBV12-4 to TRBJ2-7; a weak D match, TRBD2 (5 bases). Trimming shortened V by 3 bases and J by 6 bases, and 6 bases separated the two germline ends. This CDR3 comprises 11 residues.

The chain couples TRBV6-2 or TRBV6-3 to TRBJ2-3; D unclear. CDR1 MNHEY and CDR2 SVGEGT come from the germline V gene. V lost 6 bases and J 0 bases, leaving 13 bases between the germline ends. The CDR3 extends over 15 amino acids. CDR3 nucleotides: TGTGCCAGCAGGCCGACTGGTACTAGCACAGATACGCAGTATTTT. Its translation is CASRPTGTSTDTQYF.

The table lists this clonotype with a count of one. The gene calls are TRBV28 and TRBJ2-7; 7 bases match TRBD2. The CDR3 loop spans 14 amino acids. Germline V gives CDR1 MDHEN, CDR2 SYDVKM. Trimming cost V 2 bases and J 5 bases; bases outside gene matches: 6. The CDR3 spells CASSLAGAANEQYF. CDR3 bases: TGTGCCAGCAGTTTAGCGGGAGCCGCTAACGAGCAGTACTTC.

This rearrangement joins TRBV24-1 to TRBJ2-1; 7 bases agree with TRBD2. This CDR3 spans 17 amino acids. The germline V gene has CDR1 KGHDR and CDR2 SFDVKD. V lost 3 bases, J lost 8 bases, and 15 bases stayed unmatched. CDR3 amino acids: CATSDGAGGRAAYEQFF. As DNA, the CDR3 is TGTGCCACCAGTGATGGGGCCGGAGGGAGGGCCGCCTATGAGCAGTTCTTC.

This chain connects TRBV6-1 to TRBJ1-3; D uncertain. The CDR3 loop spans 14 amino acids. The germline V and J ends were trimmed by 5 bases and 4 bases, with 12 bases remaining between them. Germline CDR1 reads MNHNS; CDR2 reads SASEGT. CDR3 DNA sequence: TGTGCCAGCAGTCGCGAAGGACGCGGAAACACCATATATTTT. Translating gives CASSREGRGNTIYF.

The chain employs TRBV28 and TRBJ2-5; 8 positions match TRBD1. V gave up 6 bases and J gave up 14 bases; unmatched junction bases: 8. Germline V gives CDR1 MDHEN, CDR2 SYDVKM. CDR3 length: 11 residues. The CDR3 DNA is TGTGCCAGCAGCTACCAGGACAGGGCCTACTTC. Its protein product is CASSYQDRAYF.

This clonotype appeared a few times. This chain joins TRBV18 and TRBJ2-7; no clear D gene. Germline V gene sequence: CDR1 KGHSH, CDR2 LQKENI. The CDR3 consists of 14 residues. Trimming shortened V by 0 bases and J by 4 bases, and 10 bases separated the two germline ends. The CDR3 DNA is TGTGCCAGCTCACCACCAGGGAACCTTTACGAGCAGTACTTC. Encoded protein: CASSPPGNLYEQYF.

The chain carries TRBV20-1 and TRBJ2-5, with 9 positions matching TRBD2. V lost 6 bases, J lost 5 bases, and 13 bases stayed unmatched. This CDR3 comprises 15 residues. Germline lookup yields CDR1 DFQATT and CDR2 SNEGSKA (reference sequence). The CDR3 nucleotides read TGCAGTGCCCTGATCGGGACTAGCAGTCGGGAGACCCAGTACTTC. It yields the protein CSALIGTSSRETQYF.

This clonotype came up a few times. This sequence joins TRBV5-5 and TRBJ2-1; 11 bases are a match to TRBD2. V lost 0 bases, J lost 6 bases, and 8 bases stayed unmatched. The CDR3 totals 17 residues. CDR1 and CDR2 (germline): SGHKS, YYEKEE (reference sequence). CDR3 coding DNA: TGTGCCAGCAGCTTGGTGGCTAGCGGGAGGAAGGCCAATGAGCAGTTCTTC. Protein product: CASSLVASGRKANEQFF.